The 12 T cell receptor beta chains presented below share a single source sample, sequenced in a study of OX40 agonist ivuxolimab in advanced cancers. Libraries were prepared by immunoSEQ multiplex PCR; TCRdb keeps only in-frame clonotypes and omits some of them. The profile shows tens of thousands of clones, 83% of them singletons. The sequences come from CD4+ or CD8+ T cells sorted from blood, collected in a trial of the OX40 agonist ivuxolimab. The receptors were sampled from an adult with an advanced solid tumor such as melanoma, head and neck, liver or kidney cancer.

The gene calls are TRBV6-6 and TRBJ2-3, with D unresolved. Germline-derived CDR1 and CDR2 are MNHNY and SVGAGI (reference sequence). This CDR3 has 11 amino acids. V lost 5 bases and J lost 3, with 3 bases in between. CDR3 sequence: CASSPTDTQYF. CDR3 coding DNA: TGTGCCAGCAGTCCGACAGATACGCAGTATTTT.

This clone has a single count. This chain uses TRBV5-3 with TRBJ2-1; no clear D. TRBV5-3 has ORF status, its function being uncertain. The CDR3 extends over 11 amino acids. The V end was cut by 0 bases, the J end by 10 bases, with 5 bases between. CDR3 residues: CARSLAGEQFF. In DNA form, the CDR3 reads TGTGCCAGAAGCTTGGCCGGGGAGCAGTTCTTC.

The gene calls are TRBV7-2 and TRBJ2-5, with 11 bases matching TRBD2. CDR3 length: 14 amino acids. J lost 6 bases, V lost 6 bases, and 6 bases had no gene match. Germline CDR1 and CDR2: SGHTA and FQGNSA. CDR3 sequence reads: CASSQTSGRQTQYF. The CDR3 DNA follows: TGTGCCAGCAGTCAAACTAGCGGGAGACAGACCCAGTACTTC.

The chain couples TRBV7-9 to TRBJ1-5; D remains ambiguous. CDR1 SEHNR and CDR2 FQNEAQ come from the germline V gene (reference sequence). This CDR3 spans 13 amino acids. Trimming took off 5 bases at V and 0 bases at J, with 5 bases between the two ends. The CDR3 nucleotides are TGTGCCAGCAGCCGAAATAGCAATCAGCCCCAGCATTTT. It yields the protein CASSRNSNQPQHF. Using reference TRBV7-9 and TRBJ1-5 for the parts outside the CDR3, the full variable domain is DTGVSQNPRHKITKRGQNVTFRCDPISEHNRLYWYRQTLGQGPEFLTYFQNEAQLEKSRLLSDRFSAERPKGSFSTLEIQRTEQGDSAMYLCASSRNSNQPQHFGDGTRLSIL.

The chain joins TRBV5-4 to TRBJ1-2, with a possible D match to TRBD1 (6 bases). Per germline, CDR1 SGHNT and CDR2 YYREEE (reference sequence). V lost 2 bases to trimming and J lost 4 bases, with 12 bases between them. The CDR3 sequence is 14 residues long. CDR3 sequence (DNA): TGTGCCAGCAGCTTACCGGGGACACCCTATGGCTACACCTTC. Translation: CASSLPGTPYGYTF.

V usage is TRBV7-9 and J usage is TRBJ2-5; D gene uncertain. This CDR3 is built from 14 residues. Germline loops: CDR1 SEHNR, CDR2 FQNEAQ (reference sequence). V was trimmed by 2 bases and J by 8 bases, leaving 15 bases between them. The CDR3 reads CASSLPSLRGTQYF. The DNA of the CDR3 is TGTGCCAGCAGCTTACCTTCCCTACGCGGTACCCAGTACTTC.

The CDR3 DNA reads as TGTGCCAGCAGCCAAGGTGCCCCCTACAATGAGCAGTTCTTC. Its protein is CASSQGAPYNEQFF. The chain couples TRBV14 to TRBJ2-1; D call uncertain. The CDR3 is made up of 14 amino acids. Germline V gene data show CDR1 as SGHDN and CDR2 as FVKESK. Between the trimmed V and J ends, which lost 1 base and 2 bases, there was a span of 6 bases.

This chain joins TRBV19 and TRBJ2-7; D call uncertain. The CDR3 is made up of 13 amino acids. In germline, CDR1 is LNHDA, CDR2 SQIVND (reference sequence). Deletions cut 7 bases from V and 4 bases from J, with 14 bases between. CDR3 residues: CASKSDPPYEQYF. The CDR3, as DNA: TGTGCCAGTAAGTCGGACCCTCCTTACGAGCAGTACTTC.

This clone was observed a single time. The chain uses TRBV7-2 and TRBJ2-7, with 8 bases that match TRBD2. The CDR3 runs to 16 residues. Per germline, CDR1 SGHTA and CDR2 FQGNSA. Trimming at V came to 6 bases and at J to 3 bases, leaving 13 bases not matched to a gene. For the CDR3, the DNA is TGTGCCAGCAGTCACGGACTAGCCACTCCGCTCTACGAGCAGTACTTC. This codes for CASSHGLATPLYEQYF.

The genes are TRBV5-4 and TRBJ2-7; D gene ambiguous. V was cut by 0 bases and J by 2 bases, with 9 bases left in between. The CDR3 totals 14 residues. CDR1 is SGHNT and CDR2 is YYREEE in the germline V gene (reference sequence). CDR3 protein: CASSLARNPYEQYF. The CDR3, as DNA: TGTGCCAGCAGCTTGGCACGGAACCCCTACGAGCAGTACTTC.

The rearrangement joins TRBV7-8 to TRBJ1-5; D may be TRBD1 (6 bases). Germline V gene lookup returns CDR1 SGHVS and CDR2 FQNEAQ. Trimming removed 2 bases at V and 3 bases at J, with 11 bases between. The CDR3 is 15 residues long. The CDR3 reads CASSLRQGINQPQHF. The CDR3, as DNA: TGTGCCAGCAGCTTAAGGCAGGGGATCAATCAGCCCCAGCATTTT.

The V gene is TRBV30, the J gene TRBJ2-1, with D maybe TRBD2 (5 bases). Deletions cut 1 base from V and 9 bases from J, with 10 bases between. The CDR3 loop spans 12 amino acids. Germline values: CDR1 GTSNPN, CDR2 SVGIG (reference sequence). This CDR3 reads CAWSGSEGEQFF. CDR3 DNA: TGTGCCTGGAGTGGTAGCGAAGGTGAGCAGTTCTTC. Full variable domain (missing parts from reference TRBV30 and TRBJ2-1): SQTIHQWPATLVQPVGSPLSLECTVEGTSNPNLYWYRQAAGRGLQLLFYSVGIGQISSEVPQNLSASRPQDRQFILSSKKLLLSDSGFYLCAWSGSEGEQFFGPGTRLTVL.